This TCR beta chain was retrieved from a study of T cell responses to AZD1222 COVID-19 vaccine. Germline V gene sequence: CDR1 SGHRS, CDR2 YFSETQ. This CDR3 is built from 15 residues. Trimming left V 3 bases short and J 1 base short, with 13 bases between. The data were produced by immunoSEQ multiplex PCR, yet TCRdb's version contains in-frame clones alone and is incomplete. The data contain 110,000 to 150,000 clones, 85% to 90% of them singletons. The chain links TRBV5-1 to TRBJ1-1; D is unclear. The sequence was obtained from an adult in good health. The source material was peripheral blood, sampled on day 0 of AZD1222 vaccination. For the CDR3, the DNA is TGCGCCAGCAGCTCCCAGCCAGACTGGAACACTGAAGCTTTCTTT. Amino acid sequence: CASSSQPDWNTEAFF.